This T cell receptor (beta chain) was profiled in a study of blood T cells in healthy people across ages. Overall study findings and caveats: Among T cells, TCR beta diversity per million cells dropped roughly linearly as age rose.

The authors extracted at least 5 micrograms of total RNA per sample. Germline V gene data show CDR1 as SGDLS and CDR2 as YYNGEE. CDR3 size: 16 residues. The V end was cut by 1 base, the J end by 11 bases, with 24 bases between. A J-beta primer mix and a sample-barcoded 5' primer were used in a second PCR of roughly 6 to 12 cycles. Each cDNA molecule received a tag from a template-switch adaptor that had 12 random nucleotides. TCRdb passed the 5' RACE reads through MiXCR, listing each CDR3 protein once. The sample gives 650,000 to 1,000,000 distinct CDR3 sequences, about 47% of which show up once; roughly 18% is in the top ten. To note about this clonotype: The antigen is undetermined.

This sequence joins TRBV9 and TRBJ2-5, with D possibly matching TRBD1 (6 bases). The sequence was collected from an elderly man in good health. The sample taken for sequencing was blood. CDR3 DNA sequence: TGTGCCAGCAGCGTATCCGGACAGATAATTTACAATGAGCAGTACTTC. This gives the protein CASSVSGQIIYNEQYF.